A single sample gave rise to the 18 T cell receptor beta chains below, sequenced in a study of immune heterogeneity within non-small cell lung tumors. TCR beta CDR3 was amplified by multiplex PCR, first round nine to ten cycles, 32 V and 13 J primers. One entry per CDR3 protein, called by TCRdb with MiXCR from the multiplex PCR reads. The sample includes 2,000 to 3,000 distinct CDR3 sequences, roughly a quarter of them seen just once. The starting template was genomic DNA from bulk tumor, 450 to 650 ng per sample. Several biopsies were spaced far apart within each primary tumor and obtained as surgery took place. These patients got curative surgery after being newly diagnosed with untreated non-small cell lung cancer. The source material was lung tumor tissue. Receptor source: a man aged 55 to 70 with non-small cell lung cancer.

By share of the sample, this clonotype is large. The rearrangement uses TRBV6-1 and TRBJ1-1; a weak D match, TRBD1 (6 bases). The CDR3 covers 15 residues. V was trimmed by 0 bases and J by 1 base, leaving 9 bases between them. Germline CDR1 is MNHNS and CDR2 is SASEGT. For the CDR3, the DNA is TGTGCCAGCAGTGAAGCGGGGGGCGGGAACACTGAAGCTTTCTTT. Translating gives CASSEAGGGNTEAFF.

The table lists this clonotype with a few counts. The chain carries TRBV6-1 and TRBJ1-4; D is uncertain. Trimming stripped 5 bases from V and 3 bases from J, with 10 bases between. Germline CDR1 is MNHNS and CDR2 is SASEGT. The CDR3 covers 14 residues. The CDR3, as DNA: TGTGCCAGCAGTTTCTTGGCCTCTAATGAAAAACTGTTTTTT. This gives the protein CASSFLASNEKLFF.

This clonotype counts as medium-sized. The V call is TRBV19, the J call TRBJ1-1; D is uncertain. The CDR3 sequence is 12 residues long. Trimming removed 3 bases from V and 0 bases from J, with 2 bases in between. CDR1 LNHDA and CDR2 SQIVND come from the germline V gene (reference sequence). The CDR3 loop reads CASSILNTEAFF. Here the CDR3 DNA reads TGTGCCAGTAGTATCCTGAACACTGAAGCTTTCTTT.

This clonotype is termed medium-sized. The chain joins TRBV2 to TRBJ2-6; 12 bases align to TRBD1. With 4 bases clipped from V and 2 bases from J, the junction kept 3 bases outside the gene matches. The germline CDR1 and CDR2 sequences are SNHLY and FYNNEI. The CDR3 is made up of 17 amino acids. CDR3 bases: TGTGCCAGCAGTGTCGGGACAGGGGGCGCTGGGGCCAACGTCCTGACTTTC. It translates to CASSVGTGGAGANVLTF.

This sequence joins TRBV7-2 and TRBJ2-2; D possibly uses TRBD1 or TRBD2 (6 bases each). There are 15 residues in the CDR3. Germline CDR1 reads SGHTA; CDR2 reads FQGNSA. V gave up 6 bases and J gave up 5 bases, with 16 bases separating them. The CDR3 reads CASRLGGHQTGELFF. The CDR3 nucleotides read TGTGCCAGCAGGCTCGGGGGACACCAGACCGGGGAGCTGTTTTTT.

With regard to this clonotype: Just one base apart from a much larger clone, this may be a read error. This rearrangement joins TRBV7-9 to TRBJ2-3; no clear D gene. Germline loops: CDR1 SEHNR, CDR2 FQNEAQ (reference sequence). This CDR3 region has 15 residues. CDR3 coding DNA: TGTGCCAACAGCTTAGGTCAGAGAAGCACAGATACGCAGTATTTT. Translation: CANSLGQRSTDTQYF.

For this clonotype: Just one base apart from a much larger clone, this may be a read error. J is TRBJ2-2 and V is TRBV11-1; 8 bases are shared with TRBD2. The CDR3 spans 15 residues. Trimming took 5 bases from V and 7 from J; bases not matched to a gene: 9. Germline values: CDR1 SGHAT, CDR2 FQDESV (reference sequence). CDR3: CASSQREGSDGELFF. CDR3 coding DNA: TGTGCCAGCAGCCAACGGGAGGGATCGGACGGGGAGCTGTTTTTT.

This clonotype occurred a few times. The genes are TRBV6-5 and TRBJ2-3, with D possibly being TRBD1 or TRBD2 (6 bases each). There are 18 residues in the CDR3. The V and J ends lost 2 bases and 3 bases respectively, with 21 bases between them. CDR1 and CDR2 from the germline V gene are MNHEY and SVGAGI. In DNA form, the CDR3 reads TGTGCCAGCAGTTACGGGGGGCCGTGGACCGGAGGGACAGATACGCAGTATTTT. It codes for CASSYGGPWTGGTDTQYF.

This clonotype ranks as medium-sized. DNA of the CDR3: TGTGCCAGCAGTCAGGACAGGGTGAACACTGAAGCTTTCTTT. Its translation is CASSQDRVNTEAFF. The V and J genes are TRBV6-1 and TRBJ1-1; 8 bases match TRBD1. The length of the CDR3 is 14 residues. CDR1 and CDR2 (germline): MNHNS, SASEGT. Unmatched junction bases numbered 2, after V lost 5 bases and J lost 0 bases.

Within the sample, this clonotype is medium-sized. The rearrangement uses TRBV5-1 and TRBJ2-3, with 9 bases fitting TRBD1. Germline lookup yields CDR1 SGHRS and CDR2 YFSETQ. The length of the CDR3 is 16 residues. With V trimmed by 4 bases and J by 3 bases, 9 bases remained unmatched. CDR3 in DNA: TGCGCCAGCAGCAAAGAACAGGGGGCGCGGACAGATACGCAGTATTTT. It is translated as CASSKEQGARTDTQYF.

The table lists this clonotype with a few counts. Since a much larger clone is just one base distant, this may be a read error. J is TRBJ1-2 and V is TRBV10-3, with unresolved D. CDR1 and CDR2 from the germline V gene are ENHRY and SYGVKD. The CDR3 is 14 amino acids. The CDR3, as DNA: TGTGCCATCAGTCAGTCGACGAGAGCCTATGGCTACACCTTC. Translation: CAISQSTRAYGYTF.

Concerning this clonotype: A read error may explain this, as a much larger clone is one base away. The CDR3 DNA follows: TGTGCCAGCAGCTTAGGTGGGTCCAACGTCCTGACTTTC. Its translation is CASSLGGSNVLTF. The rearrangement links TRBV11-1 to TRBJ2-6; D not certain. Germline V gene sequence: CDR1 SGHAT, CDR2 FQDESV (reference sequence). CDR3 size: 13 residues.

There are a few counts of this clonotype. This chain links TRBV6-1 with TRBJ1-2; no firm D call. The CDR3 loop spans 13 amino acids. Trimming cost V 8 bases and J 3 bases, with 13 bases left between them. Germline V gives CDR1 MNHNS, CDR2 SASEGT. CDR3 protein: CASGLSWYYGYTF. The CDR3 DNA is TGTGCCAGCGGTCTGTCGTGGTACTATGGCTACACCTTC.

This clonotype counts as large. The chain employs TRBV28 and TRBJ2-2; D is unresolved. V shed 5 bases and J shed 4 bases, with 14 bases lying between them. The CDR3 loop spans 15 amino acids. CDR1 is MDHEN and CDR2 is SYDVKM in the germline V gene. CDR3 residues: CASSLRRDPTGELFF. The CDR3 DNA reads TGTGCCAGCAGTCTCAGACGAGACCCCACCGGGGAGCTGTTTTTT.

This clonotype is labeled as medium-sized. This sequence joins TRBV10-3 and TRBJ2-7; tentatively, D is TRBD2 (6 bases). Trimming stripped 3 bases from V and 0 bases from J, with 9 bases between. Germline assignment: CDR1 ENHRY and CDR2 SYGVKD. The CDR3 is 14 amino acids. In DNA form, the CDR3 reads TGTGCCATCAGTGAAGGAGGGTTCTCCTACGAGCAGTACTTC. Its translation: CAISEGGFSYEQYF.

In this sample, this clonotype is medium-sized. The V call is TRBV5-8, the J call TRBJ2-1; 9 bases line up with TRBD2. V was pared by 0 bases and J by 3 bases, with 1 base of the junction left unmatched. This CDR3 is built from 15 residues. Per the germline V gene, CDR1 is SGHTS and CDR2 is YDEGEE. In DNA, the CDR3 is TGTGCCAGCAGCTTGGGACTAGCGGACTACAATGAGCAGTTCTTC. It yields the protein CASSLGLADYNEQFF.

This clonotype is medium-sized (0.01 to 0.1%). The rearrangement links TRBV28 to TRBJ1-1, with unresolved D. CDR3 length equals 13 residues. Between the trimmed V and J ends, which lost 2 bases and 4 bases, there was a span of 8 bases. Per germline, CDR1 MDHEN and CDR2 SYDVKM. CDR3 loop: CASSLGWSTEAFF. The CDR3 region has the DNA TGTGCCAGCAGTTTAGGGTGGAGCACTGAAGCTTTCTTT.

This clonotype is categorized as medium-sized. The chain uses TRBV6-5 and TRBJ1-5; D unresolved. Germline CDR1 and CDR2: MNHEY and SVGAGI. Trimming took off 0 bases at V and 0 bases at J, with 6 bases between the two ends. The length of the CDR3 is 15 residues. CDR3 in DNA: TGTGCCAGCAGTTACTCACTCCATAGCAATCAGCCCCAGCATTTT. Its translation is CASSYSLHSNQPQHF.